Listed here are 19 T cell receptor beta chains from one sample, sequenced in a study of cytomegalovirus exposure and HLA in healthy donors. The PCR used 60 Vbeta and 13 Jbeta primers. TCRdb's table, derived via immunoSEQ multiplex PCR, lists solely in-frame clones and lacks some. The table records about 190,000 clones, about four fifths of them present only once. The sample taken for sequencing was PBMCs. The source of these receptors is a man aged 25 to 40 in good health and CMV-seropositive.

The CDR3 sequence: CAHVRGTGNQPQHF. In nucleotides, the CDR3 is TGCGCCCACGTCAGGGGGACAGGGAATCAGCCCCAGCATTTT. The chain couples TRBV23-1 to TRBJ1-5, with 9 bases lining up with TRBD1. TRBV23-1 is sorted into the ORF group, with uncertain function. CDR3 length: 14 amino acids. V was clipped by 11 bases and J by 4 bases; unmatched bases: 9.

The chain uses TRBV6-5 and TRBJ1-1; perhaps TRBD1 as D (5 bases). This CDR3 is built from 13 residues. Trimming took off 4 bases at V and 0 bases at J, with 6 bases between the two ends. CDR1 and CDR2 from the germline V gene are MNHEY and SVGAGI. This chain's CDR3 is CASSLTVNTEAFF. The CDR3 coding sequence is TGTGCCAGCAGTTTGACAGTGAACACTGAAGCTTTCTTT.

Here the CDR3 DNA reads TGTGCCAGTAGTACCTACCTCTACAATGAGCAGTTCTTC. This encodes CASSTYLYNEQFF. This rearrangement joins TRBV19 to TRBJ2-1; D unresolved. Germline values: CDR1 LNHDA, CDR2 SQIVND (reference sequence). Trimming pared 4 bases from V and 3 bases from J, leaving 7 bases between. This CDR3 region has 13 residues. The full variable domain, in which reference TRBV19 and TRBJ2-1 provide the parts outside the CDR3, is DGGITQSPKYLFRKEGQNVTLSCEQNLNHDAMYWYRQDPGQGLRLIYYSQIVNDFQKGDIAEGYSVSREKKESFPLTVTSAQKNPTAFYLCASSTYLYNEQFFGPGTRLTVL.

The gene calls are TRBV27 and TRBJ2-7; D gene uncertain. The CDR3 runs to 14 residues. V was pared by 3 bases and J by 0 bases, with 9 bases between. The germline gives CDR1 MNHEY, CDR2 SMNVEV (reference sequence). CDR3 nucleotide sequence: TGTGCCAGCAGTTTTCGGCAGGCCTCCTACGAGCAGTACTTC. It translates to CASSFRQASYEQYF.

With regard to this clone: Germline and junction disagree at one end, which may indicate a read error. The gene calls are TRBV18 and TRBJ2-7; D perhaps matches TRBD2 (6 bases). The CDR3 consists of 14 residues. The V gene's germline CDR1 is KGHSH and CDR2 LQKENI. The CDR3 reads CASSPPTGVYGQYF. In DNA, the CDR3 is TGTGCCAGCTCACCTCCCACGGGGGTGTACGGGCAGTACTTC.

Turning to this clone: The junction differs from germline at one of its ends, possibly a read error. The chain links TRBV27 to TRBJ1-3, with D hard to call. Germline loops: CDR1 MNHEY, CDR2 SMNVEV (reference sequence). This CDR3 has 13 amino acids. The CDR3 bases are TGTGCCAGCCGTTTGGCCTCCGGAAACACCATATATTTT. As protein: CASRLASGNTIYF.

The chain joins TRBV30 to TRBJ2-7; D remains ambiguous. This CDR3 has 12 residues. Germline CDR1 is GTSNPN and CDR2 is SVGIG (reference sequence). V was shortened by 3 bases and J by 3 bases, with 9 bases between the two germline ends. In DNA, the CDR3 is TGTGCCTGGAGCTGGCAGGACTACGAGCAGTACTTC. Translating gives CAWSWQDYEQYF.

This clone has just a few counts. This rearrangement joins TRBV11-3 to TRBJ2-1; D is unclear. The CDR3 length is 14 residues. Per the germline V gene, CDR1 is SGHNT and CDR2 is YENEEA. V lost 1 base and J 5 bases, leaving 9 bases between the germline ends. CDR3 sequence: CASSLVVDDNEQFF. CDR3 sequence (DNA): TGTGCCAGCAGCTTAGTCGTAGATGACAATGAGCAGTTCTTC.

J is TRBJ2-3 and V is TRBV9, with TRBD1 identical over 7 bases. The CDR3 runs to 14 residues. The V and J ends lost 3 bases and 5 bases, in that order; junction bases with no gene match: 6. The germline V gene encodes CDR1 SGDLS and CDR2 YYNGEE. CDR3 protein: CASSAGTAVDTQYF. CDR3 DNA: TGTGCCAGCAGCGCGGGGACAGCTGTAGATACGCAGTATTTT.

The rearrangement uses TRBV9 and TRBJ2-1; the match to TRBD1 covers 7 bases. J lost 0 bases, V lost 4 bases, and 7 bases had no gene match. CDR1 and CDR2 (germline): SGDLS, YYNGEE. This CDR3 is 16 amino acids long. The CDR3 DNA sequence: TGTGCCAGCAGCTCCCTCGGGACAGTCTCCTACAATGAGCAGTTCTTC. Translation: CASSSLGTVSYNEQFF.

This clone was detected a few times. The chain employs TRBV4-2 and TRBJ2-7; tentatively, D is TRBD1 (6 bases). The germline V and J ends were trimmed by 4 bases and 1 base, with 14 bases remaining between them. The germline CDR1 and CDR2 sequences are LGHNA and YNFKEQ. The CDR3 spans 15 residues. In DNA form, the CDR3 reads TGTGCCAGCAGCCGAACCGGGACAAAATCCTACGAGCAGTACTTC. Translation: CASSRTGTKSYEQYF.

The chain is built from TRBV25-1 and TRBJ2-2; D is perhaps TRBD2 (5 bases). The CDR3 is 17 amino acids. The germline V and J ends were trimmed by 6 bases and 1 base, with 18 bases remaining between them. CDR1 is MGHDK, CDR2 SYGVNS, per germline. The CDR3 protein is CASSPSRGQENTGELFF. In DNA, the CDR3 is TGTGCCAGCAGCCCCTCTAGAGGGCAGGAGAACACCGGGGAGCTGTTTTTT.

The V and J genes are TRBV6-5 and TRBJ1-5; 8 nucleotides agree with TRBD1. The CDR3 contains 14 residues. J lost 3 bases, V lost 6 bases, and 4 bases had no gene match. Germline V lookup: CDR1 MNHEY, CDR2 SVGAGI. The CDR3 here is CASSADRVNQPQHF. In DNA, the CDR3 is TGTGCCAGCAGCGCGGACAGGGTCAATCAGCCCCAGCATTTT.

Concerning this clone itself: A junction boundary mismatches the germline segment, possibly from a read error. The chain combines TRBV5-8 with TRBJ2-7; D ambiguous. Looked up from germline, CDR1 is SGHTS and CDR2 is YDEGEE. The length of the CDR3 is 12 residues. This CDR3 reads CASSFSSLEQYF. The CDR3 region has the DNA TGTGCCAGTAGCTTTTCAAGCCTCGAGCAGTACTTC.

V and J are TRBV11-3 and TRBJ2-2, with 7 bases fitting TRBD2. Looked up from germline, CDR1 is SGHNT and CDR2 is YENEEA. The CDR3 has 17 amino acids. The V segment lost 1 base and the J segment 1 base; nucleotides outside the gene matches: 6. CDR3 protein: CASSLVAAGLNTGELFF. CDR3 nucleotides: TGTGCCAGCAGCTTAGTGGCAGCGGGGCTGAACACCGGGGAGCTGTTTTTT. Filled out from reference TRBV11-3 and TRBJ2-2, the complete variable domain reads EAGVVQSPRYKIIEKKQPVAFWCNPISGHNTLYWYLQNLGQGPELLIRYENEEAVDDSQLPKDRFSAERLKGVDSTLKIQPAELGDSAVYLCASSLVAAGLNTGELFFGEGSRLTVL.

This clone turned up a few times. DNA of the CDR3: TGTGCCAGCAGCTCCAGTCGACAGGGGATGAGGGAAAAACTGTTTTTT. Its translation: CASSSSRQGMREKLFF. V is TRBV11-2 and J is TRBJ1-4; 8 nucleotides match TRBD1. Germline assignment: CDR1 SGHAT and CDR2 FQNNGV. J was trimmed by 8 bases and V by 4 bases; bases with no gene match: 12. This CDR3 is 16 amino acids long. Full variable domain (missing parts from reference TRBV11-2 and TRBJ1-4): EAGVAQSPRYKIIEKRQSVAFWCNPISGHATLYWYQQILGQGPKLLIQFQNNGVVDDSQLPKDRFSAERLKGVDSTLKIQPAKLEDSAVYLCASSSSRQGMREKLFFGSGTQLSVL.

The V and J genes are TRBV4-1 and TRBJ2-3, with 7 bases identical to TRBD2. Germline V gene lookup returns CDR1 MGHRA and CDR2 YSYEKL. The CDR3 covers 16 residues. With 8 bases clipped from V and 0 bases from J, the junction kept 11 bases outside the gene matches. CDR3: CASSRPSGTSTDTQYF. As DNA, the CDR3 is TGCGCCAGCTCCCGTCCAAGCGGGACGAGCACAGATACGCAGTATTTT.

In nucleotides, the CDR3 is TGTGCCAGCAGCCCTACGTTGAGAAACACCATATATTTT. Its translation: CASSPTLRNTIYF. The chain uses TRBV5-6 and TRBJ1-3; D call uncertain. The CDR3 consists of 13 residues. Deletions cut 4 bases from V and 5 bases from J, with 10 bases between. CDR1 SGHDT and CDR2 YYEEEE come from the germline V gene.

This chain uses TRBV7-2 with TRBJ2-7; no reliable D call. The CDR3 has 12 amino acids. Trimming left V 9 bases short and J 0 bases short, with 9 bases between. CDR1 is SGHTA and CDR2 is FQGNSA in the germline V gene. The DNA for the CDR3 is TGTGCCAGTCTGGGCCCCTCCTACGAGCAGTACTTC. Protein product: CASLGPSYEQYF.